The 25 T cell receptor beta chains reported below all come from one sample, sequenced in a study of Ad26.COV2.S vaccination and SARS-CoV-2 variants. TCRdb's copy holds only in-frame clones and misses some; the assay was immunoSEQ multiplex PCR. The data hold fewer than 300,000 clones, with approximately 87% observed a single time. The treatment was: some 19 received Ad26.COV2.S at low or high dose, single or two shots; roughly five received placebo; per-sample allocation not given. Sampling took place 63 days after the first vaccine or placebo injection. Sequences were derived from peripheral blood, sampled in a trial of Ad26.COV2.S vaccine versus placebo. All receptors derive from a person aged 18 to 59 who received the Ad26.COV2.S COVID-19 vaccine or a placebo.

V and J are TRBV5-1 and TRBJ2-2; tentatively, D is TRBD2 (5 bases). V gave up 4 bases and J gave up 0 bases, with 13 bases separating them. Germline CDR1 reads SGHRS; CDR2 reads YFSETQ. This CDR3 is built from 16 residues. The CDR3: CASSQDAGANTGELFF. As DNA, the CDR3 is TGCGCCAGCAGCCAGGACGCGGGCGCGAACACCGGGGAGCTGTTTTTT.

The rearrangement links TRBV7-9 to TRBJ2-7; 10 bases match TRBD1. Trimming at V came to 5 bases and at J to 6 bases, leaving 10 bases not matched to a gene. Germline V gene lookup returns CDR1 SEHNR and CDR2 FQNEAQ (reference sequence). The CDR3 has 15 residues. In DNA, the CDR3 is TGTGCCAGCAGCCCCTGGGACAGGGGTTCTGGCGAGCAGTACTTC. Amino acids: CASSPWDRGSGEQYF.

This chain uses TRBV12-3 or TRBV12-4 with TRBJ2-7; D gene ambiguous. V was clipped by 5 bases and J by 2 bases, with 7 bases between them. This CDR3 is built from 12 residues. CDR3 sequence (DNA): TGTGCCAGCAGTCACGGCACCTACGAGCAGTACTTC. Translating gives CASSHGTYEQYF.

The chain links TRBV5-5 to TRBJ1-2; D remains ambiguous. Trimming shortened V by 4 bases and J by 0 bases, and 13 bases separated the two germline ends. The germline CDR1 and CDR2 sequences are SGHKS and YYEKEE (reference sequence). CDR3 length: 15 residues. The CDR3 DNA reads TGTGCCAGCAGCCGGACGGGATTGACTAACTATGGCTACACCTTC. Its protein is CASSRTGLTNYGYTF.

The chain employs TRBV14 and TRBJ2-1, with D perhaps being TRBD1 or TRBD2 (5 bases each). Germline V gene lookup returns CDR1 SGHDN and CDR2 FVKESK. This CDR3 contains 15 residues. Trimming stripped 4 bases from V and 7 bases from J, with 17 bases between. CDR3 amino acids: CASSLWGQRGNEQFF. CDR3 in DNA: TGTGCCAGCAGCCTCTGGGGCCAGAGGGGAAATGAGCAGTTCTTC.

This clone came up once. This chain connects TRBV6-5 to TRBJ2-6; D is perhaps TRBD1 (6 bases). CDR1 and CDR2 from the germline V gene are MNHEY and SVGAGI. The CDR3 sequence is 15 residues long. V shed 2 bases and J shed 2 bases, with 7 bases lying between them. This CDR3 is CASSYRQAGANVLTF. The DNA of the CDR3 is TGTGCCAGCAGTTACCGACAGGCTGGGGCCAACGTCCTGACTTTC.

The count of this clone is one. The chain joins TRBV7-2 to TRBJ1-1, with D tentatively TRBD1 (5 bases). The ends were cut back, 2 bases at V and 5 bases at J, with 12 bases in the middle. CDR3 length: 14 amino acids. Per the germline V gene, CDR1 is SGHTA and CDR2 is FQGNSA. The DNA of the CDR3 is TGTGCCAGCAGCTTAATAGGCGGGGGAACTGAAGCTTTCTTT. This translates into CASSLIGGGTEAFF.

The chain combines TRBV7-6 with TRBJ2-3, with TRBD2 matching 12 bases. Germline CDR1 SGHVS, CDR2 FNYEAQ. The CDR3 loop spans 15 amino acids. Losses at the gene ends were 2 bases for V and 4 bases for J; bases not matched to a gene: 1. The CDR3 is CASSLLAGGADTQYF. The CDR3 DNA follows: TGTGCCAGCAGCTTACTAGCGGGGGGGGCAGATACGCAGTATTTT. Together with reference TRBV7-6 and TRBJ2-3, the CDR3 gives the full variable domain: GAGVSQSPRYKVTKRGQDVALRCDPISGHVSLYWYRQALGQGPEFLTYFNYEAQQDKSGLPNDRFSAERPEGSISTLTIQRTEQRDSAMYRCASSLLAGGADTQYFGPGTRLTVL.

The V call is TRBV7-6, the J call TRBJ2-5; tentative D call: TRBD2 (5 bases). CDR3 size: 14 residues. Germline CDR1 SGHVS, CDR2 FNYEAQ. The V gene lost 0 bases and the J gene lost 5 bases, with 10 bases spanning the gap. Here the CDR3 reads CASSLAVTTETQYF. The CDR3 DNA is TGTGCCAGCAGCTTAGCGGTGACTACCGAGACCCAGTACTTC.

The CDR3 region is CASRGTDLNTEAFF. CDR3 bases: TGCGCCAGCAGGGGGACGGACTTGAACACTGAAGCTTTCTTT. This chain links TRBV10-2 with TRBJ1-1; D perhaps matches TRBD1 (5 bases). Trimming shortened V by 6 bases and J by 0 bases, and 11 bases separated the two germline ends. The germline gives CDR1 WSHSY, CDR2 SAAADI. The length of the CDR3 is 14 residues.

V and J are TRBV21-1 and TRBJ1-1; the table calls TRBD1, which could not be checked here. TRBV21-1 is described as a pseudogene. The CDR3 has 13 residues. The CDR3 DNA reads TGTGCCAGCAGCCCGGACAGGACCCCTGAAGCTTTCTTT. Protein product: CASSPDRTPEAFF.

CDR3 protein: CASTKLENTEAFF. In DNA, the CDR3 is TGTGCCAGCACCAAGTTGGAGAACACTGAAGCTTTCTTT. This chain joins TRBV2 and TRBJ1-1; D not resolved. Germline V gene data show CDR1 as SNHLY and CDR2 as FYNNEI. Trimming took off 7 bases at V and 1 base at J, with 10 bases between the two ends. The CDR3 runs to 13 residues.

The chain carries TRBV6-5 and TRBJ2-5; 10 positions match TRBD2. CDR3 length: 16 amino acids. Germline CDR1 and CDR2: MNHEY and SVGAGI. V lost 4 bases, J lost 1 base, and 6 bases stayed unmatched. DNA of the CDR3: TGTGCCAGCAGTTCCCTAGCGGGGGCCCTCCAAGAGACCCAGTACTTC. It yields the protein CASSSLAGALQETQYF.

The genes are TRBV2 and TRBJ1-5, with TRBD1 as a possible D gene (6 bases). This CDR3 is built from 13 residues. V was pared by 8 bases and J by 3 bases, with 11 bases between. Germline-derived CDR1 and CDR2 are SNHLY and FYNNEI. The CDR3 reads CASGGGANQPQHF. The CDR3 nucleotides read TGTGCCAGCGGTGGGGGGGCCAATCAGCCCCAGCATTTT.

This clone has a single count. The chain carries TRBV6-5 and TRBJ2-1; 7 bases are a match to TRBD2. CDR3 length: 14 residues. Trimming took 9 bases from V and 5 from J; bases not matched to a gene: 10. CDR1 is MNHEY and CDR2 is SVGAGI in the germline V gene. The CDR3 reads CARPPRGSHNEQFF. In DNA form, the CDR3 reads TGTGCCAGACCCCCGCGCGGGAGCCACAATGAGCAGTTCTTC.

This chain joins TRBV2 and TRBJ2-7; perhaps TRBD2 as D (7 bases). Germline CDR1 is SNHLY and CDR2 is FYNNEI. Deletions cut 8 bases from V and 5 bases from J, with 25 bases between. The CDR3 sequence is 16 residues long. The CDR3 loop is CASGRGGEDPVDEQYF. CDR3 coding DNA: TGTGCCAGCGGGAGGGGGGGGGAGGACCCGGTGGACGAGCAGTACTTC.

Here the CDR3 DNA reads TGTGCCAGCAGTGAAGCCATCGCCGGGGAGCAGTTCTTC. As protein: CASSEAIAGEQFF. The V call is TRBV6-1, the J call TRBJ2-1, with D unresolved. The ends were cut back, 0 bases at V and 10 bases at J, with 10 bases in the middle. Germline CDR1 is MNHNS and CDR2 is SASEGT. The CDR3 totals 13 residues.

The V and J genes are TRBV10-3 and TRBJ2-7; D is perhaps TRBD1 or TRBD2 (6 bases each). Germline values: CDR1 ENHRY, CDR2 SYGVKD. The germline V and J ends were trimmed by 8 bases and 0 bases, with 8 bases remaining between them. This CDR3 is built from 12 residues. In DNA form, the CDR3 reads TGTGCCATCTCGGGGGCCTCCTACGAGCAGTACTTC. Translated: CAISGASYEQYF.

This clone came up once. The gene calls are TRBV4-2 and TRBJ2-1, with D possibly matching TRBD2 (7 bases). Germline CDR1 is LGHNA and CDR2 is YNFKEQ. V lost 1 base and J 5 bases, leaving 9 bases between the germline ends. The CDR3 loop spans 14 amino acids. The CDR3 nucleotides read TGTGCCAGCAGCCAAGGCGGGGGCAACAATGAGCAGTTCTTC. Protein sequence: CASSQGGGNNEQFF.

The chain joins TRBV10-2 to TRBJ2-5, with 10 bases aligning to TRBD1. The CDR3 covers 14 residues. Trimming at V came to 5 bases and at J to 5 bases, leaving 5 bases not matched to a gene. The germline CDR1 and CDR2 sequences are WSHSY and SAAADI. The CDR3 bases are TGCGCCAGCAGTAGGGACAGGGGACGCGAGACCCAGTACTTC. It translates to CASSRDRGRETQYF.

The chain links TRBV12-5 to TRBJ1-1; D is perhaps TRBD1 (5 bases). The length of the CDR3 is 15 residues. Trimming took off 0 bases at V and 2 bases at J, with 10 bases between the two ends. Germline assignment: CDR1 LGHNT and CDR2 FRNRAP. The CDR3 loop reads CASGLVKQANTEAFF. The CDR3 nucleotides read TGTGCTAGTGGTTTGGTAAAACAGGCCAACACTGAAGCTTTCTTT.

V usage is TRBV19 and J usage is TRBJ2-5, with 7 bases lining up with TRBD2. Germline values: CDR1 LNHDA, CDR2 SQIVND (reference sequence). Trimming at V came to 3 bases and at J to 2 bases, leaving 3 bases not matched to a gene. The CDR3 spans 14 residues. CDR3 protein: CASSIGTTQETQYF. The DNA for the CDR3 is TGTGCCAGTAGTATCGGGACTACGCAAGAGACCCAGTACTTC.

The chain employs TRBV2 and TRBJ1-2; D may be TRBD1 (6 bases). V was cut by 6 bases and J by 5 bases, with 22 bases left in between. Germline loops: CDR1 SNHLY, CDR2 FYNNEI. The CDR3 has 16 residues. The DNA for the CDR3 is TGTGCCAGCAGGAAACTGTCGGACAGAGAAAAATATGGCTACACCTTC. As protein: CASRKLSDREKYGYTF.

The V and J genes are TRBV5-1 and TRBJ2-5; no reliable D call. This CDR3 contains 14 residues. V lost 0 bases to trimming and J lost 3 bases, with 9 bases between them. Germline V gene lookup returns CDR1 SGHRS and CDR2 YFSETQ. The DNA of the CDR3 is TGCGCCAGCAGCTTGGGGGCAGCCAAAGAGACCCAGTACTTC. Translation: CASSLGAAKETQYF. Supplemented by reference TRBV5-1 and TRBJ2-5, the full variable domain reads KAGVTQTPRYLIKTRGQQVTLSCSPISGHRSVSWYQQTPGQGLQFLFEYFSETQRNKGNFPGRFSGRQFSNSRSEMNVSTLELGDSALYLCASSLGAAKETQYFGPGTRLLVL.

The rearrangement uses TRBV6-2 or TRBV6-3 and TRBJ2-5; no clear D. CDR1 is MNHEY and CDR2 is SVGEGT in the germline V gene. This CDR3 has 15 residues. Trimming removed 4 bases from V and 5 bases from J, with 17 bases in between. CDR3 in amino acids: CASSFTPMTQETQYF. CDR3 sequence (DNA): TGTGCCAGCAGTTTCACCCCCATGACCCAGGAGACCCAGTACTTC.